This paragraph covers one T cell receptor (beta chain) sequence. Its antigen has not been determined. It may be a read error: a sequence one base away is much more abundant. A case-control design nested within a healthcare worker cohort in London, UK, was used, with weekly nasopharyngeal swab PCR tests and blood sampling performed. Healthcare workers were recruited during the week of the UK lockdown, between 23 and 31 March 2020, and followed weekly for up to about 15 weeks. The data are from a study of early T cells in non-severe SARS-CoV-2 infection (dated by TCRdb to about 2021). Concerning the study at large: Because TCR sequencing relied on bulk RNA taken from unsorted whole blood, pairing of alpha and beta chains was not possible.

V is shortened by 0 bases, J by 7 bases, and the region joining them spans 15 bases. The CDR3 covers 16 residues, taking in both the cysteine and the phenylalanine. Only the CDR3 DNA stays, 48 bases, in frame from base 1. The germline V gene sets CDR1 to LGHNA and CDR2 to YSLEER. The research as a whole found: Matching against VDJdb was skewed toward anti-spike CD8 responses, likely underestimated virus-specific expansions, and missed private and CD4 specificities.

Library prep was done by 5' RACE. Sequenced using a NextSeq 500. Unique molecular identifiers were attached to individual cDNA molecules in the TCR library protocol so that sequencing error and PCR bias could be corrected. Both TCR alpha and beta chains were sequenced, and tight co-correlation was observed between alpha and beta sequence abundances in each sample. The paper's data handling went like this. Decombinator V4 was used to annotate the V gene, J gene and CDR3 of the TCR sequences. TCRs were defined as expanded if a significant change between any two time points was detected under a Poisson model with p below 0.0001. TCR abundances were normalised to the total number of TCRs sequenced per sample and were expressed as counts per million. TRAV1-2 paired with TRAJ12, TRAJ20 or TRAJ33 defined MAIT TCRs, while TRAV10 paired with TRAJ18 defined iNKT TCRs. VDJdb, accessed on 1 November 2021, was searched for TCRs annotated for CMV, EBV and SARS-CoV-2, and TCRs annotated for more than one antigen were excluded. TCRdb trimmed the raw reads at Q25, called clones with MiXCR and kept productive beta chains. Every distinct CDR3 protein forms one entry, paired with its most common genes and DNA. TCRdb, not the original authors, processed these V and J calls. This sample lists roughly 65,000 distinct CDR3 sequences; less than 15% were detected once. The ten most abundant clones make up 1.5% to 2% of the sample.

Sequenced material: whole blood. The sequence links TRBV4-3 to TRBJ2-2; TRBD1 might be the D gene, on 6 matching bases. This TCR was sampled from an adult who was a healthcare worker with PCR-confirmed SARS-CoV-2 infection or an uninfected control (not recorded which). The nucleotide sequence reads as follows: TGCGCCAGCAGCCAAGACTGGCAAGGGACATACGGGGAGCTGTTTTTT. The encoded protein is CASSQDWQGTYGELFF.